Reported below is one T cell receptor beta chain. This clonotype was detected only once. Its target antigen remains unknown. An end of the junction differs from the germline gene, which may be a read error. The data originate from a study of tumor-infiltrating lymphocytes in primary liver carcinoma (dated by TCRdb to about 2017). About the study as a whole: Between late 2015 and March 2016, five patients in China with histopathologically diagnosed primary liver carcinoma had surgical resection. Hepatocellular carcinoma (four) or combined HCC and intrahepatic cholangiocarcinoma (one) was present in the five patients, who were three men and two women aged 30 to 69 years. The tumors of the five patients were staged as T1-T3 N0M0, with maximum diameters ranging from roughly 4 to 10 cm. Each sample produced about 3.5 to 8 million productive TCRbeta reads, and read depth showed no significant difference between tissue types. For each liver tumor, the study sampled five regions along with adjacent normal tissue and blood, and applied TCRbeta repertoire sequencing, expression microarrays and whole-exome sequencing. A total of about 35 specimens from 5 patients underwent TCRbeta repertoire sequencing, comprising roughly 25 tumor regions, 5 adjacent noncancerous liver tissues and 5 peripheral blood samples. Repertoires from technical replicates were highly reproducible, with mean shared-clone rates approximately 0.92 and correlation coefficients above 0.95.

Using a constant-region primer and ProtoScript II reverse transcriptase, TCRbeta-specific cDNA was reverse-transcribed from around 500 ng total RNA. Three nested multiplex PCR rounds, following a slightly modified ARM-PCR procedure, were used to build the TCRbeta libraries. Sample barcodes and Illumina adapters were added in a final 25-cycle PCR with Deep VentR polymerase. Before sequencing, amplicons of 200-500 bp were gel-purified using a QIAquick gel extraction kit. An Illumina HiSeq 2500 was used to sequence the TCRbeta amplicons, generating 250-bp paired-end reads. Turning to the authors' computational methods: Quality trimming of reads was performed with Trimmomatic v0.33, and paired reads were merged with FLASH v1.2.11 so that full CDR3 sequences could be recovered. V, D and J germline segments were assigned to the rearranged TCRbeta sequences by MiGEC v1.2.1b. VDJtools v1.0.0 computed clonotype statistics and Shannon-Wiener diversity indices. To cut down on sampling bias, every analysis after diversity analysis relied on just the 250 most abundant clonotypes from each sample. The raw public reads went through TCRdb reprocessing: fastp at Q25, MiXCR clone calling, in-frame beta chains kept. Under each unique CDR3 protein, matching rows form one entry showing the most common genes and DNA. Here the V and J calls rest on TCRdb's processing, not on the authors' analysis. In all, the sample holds about 320,000 distinct CDR3 sequences, and approximately 54% of those were seen once. 15% to 20% of the sample belongs to the ten largest clones.

Blood RNA was extracted from unsorted whole blood with TRIzol reagent; germline DNA came from the DNeasy Blood & Tissue kit. At the time of sampling, the patients were treatment-naive and had chronic HBV infection. Approximately 4.1 milliliters of peripheral blood were collected into K2EDTA tubes before surgery. Broad study findings and their caveats: The study included only five patients, and the authors note findings should be validated in a larger study. Bulk unsorted samples precluded comparing CD4+ and CD8+ T cell repertoires. Only the TCR beta chain was sequenced, so true repertoire diversity is likely underestimated because unpaired alpha chains were not captured. The top 250 clones accounted for a significantly greater share of the repertoire in tumors than in blood (p = 0.039). Consistent with antigen-driven expansion, pairs of tumor regions showed higher repertoire overlap (mean roughly 36%) than either tumor-adjacent pairs (around 17%) or tumor-blood pairs (around 14%).

Sequences were obtained from peripheral blood. This receptor was obtained from a woman in her twenties or thirties with primary liver carcinoma and hepatitis B virus infection.

The CDR3: CVSTLKEGQPQHF. Read as DNA, the sequence is TGTGTCAGCACACTCAAGGAGGGGCAGCCCCAGCATTTT. Recombination connected TRBV6-1 to TRBJ1-5; TRBD1 is a weak D gene call, 5 bases matching. Taken from the germline V gene, the CDR1 and CDR2 loops are MNHNS and SASEGT. The CDR3 has 13 amino acids, counting the end cysteine and phenylalanine. Here the CDR3 DNA is all that survives: 39 bases in frame from base 1.